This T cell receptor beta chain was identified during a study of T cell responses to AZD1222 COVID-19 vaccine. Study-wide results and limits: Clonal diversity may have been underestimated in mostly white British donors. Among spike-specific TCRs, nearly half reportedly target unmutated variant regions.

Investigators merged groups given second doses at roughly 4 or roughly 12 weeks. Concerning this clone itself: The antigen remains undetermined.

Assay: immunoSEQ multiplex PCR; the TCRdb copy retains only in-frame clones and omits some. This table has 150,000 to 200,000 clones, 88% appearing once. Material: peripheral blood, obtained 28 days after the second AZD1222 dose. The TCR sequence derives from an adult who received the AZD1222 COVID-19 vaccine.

CDR3 in DNA: TGTGCCTGGAGTGTAGGGGCGGGGATATTACAAGAGACCCAGTACTTC. Protein sequence: CAWSVGAGILQETQYF. This chain uses TRBV30 with TRBJ2-5, with D maybe TRBD2 (6 bases). V lost 0 bases to trimming and J lost 2 bases, with 16 bases between them. This CDR3 is 16 amino acids long. Per germline, CDR1 GTSNPN and CDR2 SVGIG (reference sequence).